This is a list of T cell receptor beta chains from one sample in a study of blood T cells in healthy people across ages. Via MiXCR, TCRdb re-called the 5' RACE reads, giving one row per CDR3 protein. There are approximately 800,000 distinct CDR3 sequences in the sample; about 42% occur only once, and 18% lies in the top ten. The source material was blood. The receptors were gathered from a man older than 75 in good health. Each CDR3 is given with its conserved first and last residue. A D gene is named only where the DNA matches it firmly. Size values are once, few and many counts, or a class for expanded clones, and some rows have none.

>TRBJ2-1|TRBV5-4|.|.
CASSSQWARNGEQFF
TGTGCCAGCAGCAGTCAATGGGCCCGGAATGGGGAGCAGTTCTTC
>TRBJ2-1|TRBV11-2|.|TRBD2
CASSPHSGGYNEQFF
TGTGCCAGCAGCCCCCATAGCGGGGGGTACAATGAGCAGTTCTTC
>TRBJ1-2|TRBV20-1|.|.
CSARERGGGSGNYGYTF
TGCAGTGCTAGAGAGCGGGGGGGCGGTTCTGGGAACTATGGCTACACCTTC
>TRBJ2-5|TRBV7-2|once|.
CASSLGGSTQETQYF
TGTGCCAGCAGCTTAGGAGGGAGCACCCAAGAGACCCAGTACTTC
>TRBJ2-1|TRBV7-2|.|TRBD2
CASSSSGSGIRQFF
TGTGCCAGCAGCTCCTCTGGCAGCGGGATTCGGCAGTTCTTC
>TRBJ2-2|TRBV10-3|.|TRBD1
CAIRAGTANTGELFF
TGTGCCATCAGGGCCGGGACAGCCAACACCGGGGAGCTGTTTTTT
>TRBJ2-1|TRBV7-7|.|.
CASSIKEGSYEEQFF
TGTGCTAGCAGCATAAAAGAGGGATCCTACGAGGAGCAGTTCTTC
>TRBJ1-2|TRBV5-1|.|.
CASSLSDNRVCHGYTF
TGCGCCAGCAGCTTGTCCGACAACAGGGTCTGTCATGGCTACACCTTC
>TRBJ2-6|TRBV19|.|.
CASSMGRETGANVLTF
TGTGCCAGTAGTATGGGCAGGGAGACCGGGGCCAACGTCCTGACTTTC
>TRBJ2-7|TRBV20-1|.|.
CSAGGYDEQCF
TGCAGTGCTGGAGGCTACGATGAGCAGTGCTTC
>TRBJ2-2|TRBV4-3|.|.
CASSQDHSPGLSGELFF
TGCGCCAGCAGCCAAGATCATAGCCCAGGATTATCCGGGGAGCTGTTTTTT
>TRBJ2-5|TRBV24-1|many|.
CATSDFHVEETQYF
TGTGCCACCAGTGATTTCCACGTAGAAGAGACCCAGTACTTC
>TRBJ2-5|TRBV11-3|.|.
CASTWGSPSPGETQYF
TGTGCCAGTACATGGGGGTCGCCTAGCCCCGGAGAGACCCAGTACTTC
>TRBJ2-3|TRBV20-1|few|TRBD2
CSAEHTSGRDTQYF
TGCAGTGCTGAGCATACTAGCGGGAGAGATACGCAGTATTTT
>TRBJ2-1|TRBV2|.|.
CAVTDPYNEQFF
TGTGCGGTGACAGACCCCTACAATGAGCAGTTCTTC
>TRBJ2-5|TRBV28|few|.
CASSPGPKETQYF
TGTGCCAGCAGTCCCGGGCCCAAAGAGACCCAGTACTTC
>TRBJ1-1|TRBV12-3/TRBV12-4|.|.
CAQQGNTEAFF
TGTGCGCAACAGGGTAACACTGAAGCTTTCTTT
>TRBJ2-1|TRBV5-4|few|TRBD2
CASSHPPPAGVNNEQFF
TGTGCCAGCAGCCATCCCCCCCCAGCGGGAGTGAATAATGAGCAGTTCTTC
>TRBJ1-4|TRBV30|once|.
CAWSARVNEKLFF
TGTGCCTGGAGTGCACGGGTTAATGAAAAACTGTTTTTT
>TRBJ2-1|TRBV12-3/TRBV12-4|.|.
CASKPYRFLSYNEQFF
TGTGCCAGCAAACCTTATAGGTTCCTATCCTACAATGAGCAGTTCTTC
>TRBJ2-2|TRBV10-3|.|.
CAIRTTRENTGELFF
TGTGCCATCAGAACAACCAGGGAGAACACCGGGGAGCTGTTTTTT
>TRBJ1-5|TRBV12-3/TRBV12-4|many|TRBD1
CASSASGTGVQPQHF
TGTGCCAGCAGTGCCAGCGGGACAGGGGTTCAGCCCCAGCATTTT
>TRBJ2-6|TRBV6-5|.|.
CASTIGGTGANVLTF
TGTGCCAGCACCATCGGGGGTACCGGGGCCAACGTCCTGACTTTC
>TRBJ2-7|TRBV2|.|.
CASSVPYEQYF
TGTGCCAGCAGTGTTCCCTACGAGCAGTACTTC
>TRBJ2-3|TRBV5-1|.|.
CASSAGLLADTQYF
TGCGCCAGCAGCGCCGGGCTATTGGCAGATACGCAGTATTTT